This TCR beta chain is drawn from a study of cytomegalovirus exposure and HLA in healthy donors. Study results and caveats: Clonal expansion, a later analysis showed, was greater in HLA-associated TCR beta chains than in equally common others.

Each of the donors was a healthy bone marrow donor. The study sampled nominally healthy donors, though unrecorded immune exposures were likely. V was clipped by 5 bases and J by 1 base, with 12 bases between them. Germline V gene sequence: CDR1 SGHNT, CDR2 YENEEA. This CDR3 has 15 residues. The primer mix had 60 Vbeta and 13 Jbeta primers. TCRdb keeps only in-frame clones here, not all; method: immunoSEQ multiplex PCR. The sample shows around 170,000 clones, roughly 80% of them seen only once. In regard to this clone: Its antigen is not identified.

Input material: PBMCs. The receptor's source is a man in his forties in good health and CMV-seronegative. The chain is built from TRBV11-3 and TRBJ2-4, with no clear D. Written as DNA, the CDR3 is TGTGCCAGCAGCCCACTAAGAGACGCCAAAAACATTCAGTACTTC. It translates to CASSPLRDAKNIQYF.